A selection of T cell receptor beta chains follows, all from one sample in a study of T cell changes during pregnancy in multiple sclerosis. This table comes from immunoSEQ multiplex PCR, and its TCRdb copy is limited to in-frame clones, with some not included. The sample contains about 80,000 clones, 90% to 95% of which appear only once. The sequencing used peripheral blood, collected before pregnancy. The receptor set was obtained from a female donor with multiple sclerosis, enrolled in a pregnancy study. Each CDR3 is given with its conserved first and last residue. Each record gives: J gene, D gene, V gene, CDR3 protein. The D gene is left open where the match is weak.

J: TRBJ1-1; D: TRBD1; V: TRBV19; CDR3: CASGPDRMNTEAFF
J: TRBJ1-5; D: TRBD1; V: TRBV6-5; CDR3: CASSYPETGYQPQHF
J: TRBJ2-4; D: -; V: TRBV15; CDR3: CATSRDPIGAKNIQYF
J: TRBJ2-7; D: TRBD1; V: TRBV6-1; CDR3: CASGETGVYEQYF
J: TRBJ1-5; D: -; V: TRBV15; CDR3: CATSRNRQDQPQHF
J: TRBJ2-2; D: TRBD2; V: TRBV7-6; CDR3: CASSFLLASGGNTGELFF
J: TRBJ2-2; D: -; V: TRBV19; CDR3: CASSIRGGANTGELFF
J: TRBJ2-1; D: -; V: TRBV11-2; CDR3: CASSFSRSSSYEQFF
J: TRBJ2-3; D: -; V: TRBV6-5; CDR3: CASSYFTQGGDTQYF
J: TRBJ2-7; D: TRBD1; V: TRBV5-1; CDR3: CASSLDSGQGALYEQYF
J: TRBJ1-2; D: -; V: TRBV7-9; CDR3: CASSFESGVGGYTF
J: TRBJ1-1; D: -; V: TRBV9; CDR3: CASSVGLDTEAFF
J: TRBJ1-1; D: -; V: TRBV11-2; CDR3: CASSLSASTEAFF
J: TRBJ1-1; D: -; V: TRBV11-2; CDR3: CASSLPGMNTEAFF
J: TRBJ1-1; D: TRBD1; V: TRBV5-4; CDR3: CASSVGQGRTEAFF
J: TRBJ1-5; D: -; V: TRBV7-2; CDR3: CASSFINQPQHF
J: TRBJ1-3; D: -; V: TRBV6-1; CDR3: CASSEYRSDSSGNTIYF
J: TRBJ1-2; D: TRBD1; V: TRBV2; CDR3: CASSDTGTGRGYTF
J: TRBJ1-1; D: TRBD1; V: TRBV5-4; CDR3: CASSPRDRGGGNTEAFF
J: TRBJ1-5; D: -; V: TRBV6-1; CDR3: CASSELSQPQHF
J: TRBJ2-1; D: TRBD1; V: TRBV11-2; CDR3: CASSSSGQGAMNEQFF
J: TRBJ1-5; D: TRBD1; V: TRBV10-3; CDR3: CAISEFSGTGVVGNQPQHF
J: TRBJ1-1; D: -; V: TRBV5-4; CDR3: CASSIGTNLGVNTEAFF
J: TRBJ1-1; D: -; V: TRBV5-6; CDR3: CASSLVGGVNTEAFF
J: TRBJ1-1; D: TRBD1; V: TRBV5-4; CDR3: CASSWTGRNTEAFF
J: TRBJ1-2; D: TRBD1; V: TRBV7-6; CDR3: CASSPGGGSLSNGYTF
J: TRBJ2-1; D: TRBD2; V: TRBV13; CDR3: CASSSGEGSGGAGSYNEQFF
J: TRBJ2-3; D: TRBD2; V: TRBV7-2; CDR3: CASRGGGANTQYF
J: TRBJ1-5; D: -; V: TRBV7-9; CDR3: CASSLGTEISNQPQHF
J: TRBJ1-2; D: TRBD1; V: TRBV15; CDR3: CATSGSNRGQIYGYTF
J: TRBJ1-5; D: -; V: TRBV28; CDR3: CASALGPSNQPQHF
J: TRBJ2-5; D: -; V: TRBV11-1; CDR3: CASSLAEFVRGETQYF
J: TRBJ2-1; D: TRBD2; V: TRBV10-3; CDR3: CAISESASGGVNEQFF
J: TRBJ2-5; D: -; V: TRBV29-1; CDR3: CSGLEQETQYF
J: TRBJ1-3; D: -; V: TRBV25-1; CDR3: CASSSRGGTLGDTIYF
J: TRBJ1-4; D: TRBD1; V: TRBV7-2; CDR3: CASSLGTGGAPWEKLFF
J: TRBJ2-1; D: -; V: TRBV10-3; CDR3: CAISDMGGGGYNEQFF
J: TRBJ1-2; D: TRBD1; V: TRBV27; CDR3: CASSADRVGYGYTF
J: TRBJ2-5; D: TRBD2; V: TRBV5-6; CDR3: CASSFTGTSGQETQYF
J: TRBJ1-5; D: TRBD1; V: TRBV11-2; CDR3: CASSADRGQPQHF
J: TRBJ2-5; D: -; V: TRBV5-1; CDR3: CASSLGSSGKETQYF
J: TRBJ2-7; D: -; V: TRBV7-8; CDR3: CASSLLQGKDEQYF
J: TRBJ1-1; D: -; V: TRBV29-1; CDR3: CSGQNRVGTEAFF
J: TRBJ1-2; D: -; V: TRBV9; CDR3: CASSVGAATNYGYTF
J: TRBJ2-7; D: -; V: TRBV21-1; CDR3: CASSKVRWGRFFYEQYF
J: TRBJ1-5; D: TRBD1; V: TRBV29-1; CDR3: CSVGTGGADQPQHF
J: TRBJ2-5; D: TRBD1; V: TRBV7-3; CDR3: CASSATGTAMQETQYF